Listed here are 20 T cell receptor beta chains from one sample, sequenced in a study of OX40 agonist ivuxolimab in advanced cancers. Method: immunoSEQ multiplex PCR; TCRdb's copy keeps in-frame clones and lacks some. The table has tens of thousands of clones, 85% to 90% seen once. The material was CD4+ or CD8+ T cells sorted from blood, obtained in a trial of the OX40 agonist ivuxolimab. The receptors stem from an adult with an advanced solid tumor such as melanoma, head and neck, liver or kidney cancer.

The gene calls are TRBV5-5 and TRBJ1-4; TRBD1 might be the D (5 bases). The CDR3 length is 15 residues. The ends were cut back, 4 bases at V and 8 bases at J, with 18 bases in the middle. CDR1 SGHKS and CDR2 YYEKEE come from the germline V gene (reference sequence). In nucleotides, the CDR3 is TGTGCCAGCAGCCCCGTGGGACGGAAGGAAGAAAAACTGTTTTTT. Its translation is CASSPVGRKEEKLFF.

The gene calls are TRBV27 and TRBJ2-5, with TRBD1 as a possible D gene (6 bases). The CDR3 is 13 residues long. From germline, CDR1 is MNHEY and CDR2 SMNVEV (reference sequence). Trimming stripped 4 bases from V and 7 bases from J, with 13 bases between. The CDR3 region has the DNA TGTGCCAGCAGTTCGACAGGCCTAGGGACCCAGTACTTC. It translates to CASSSTGLGTQYF.

The V gene is TRBV7-2, the J gene TRBJ1-5, with a tentative D call TRBD1 (6 bases). There are 14 residues in the CDR3. The germline gives CDR1 SGHTA, CDR2 FQGNSA. Between the trimmed V and J ends, which lost 4 bases and 2 bases, there was a span of 9 bases. The CDR3 loop reads CASSSRGGNQPQHF. The CDR3 DNA reads as TGTGCCAGCAGCTCCAGGGGAGGCAATCAGCCCCAGCATTTT.

The V gene is TRBV18, the J gene TRBJ1-5; 10 nucleotides align to TRBD1. With V trimmed by 4 bases and J by 7 bases, 7 bases remained unmatched. This CDR3 comprises 15 residues. Germline V gene sequence: CDR1 KGHSH, CDR2 LQKENI. The CDR3 DNA reads as TGTGCCAGCTCACGGGGGACAGGGGTAGGACAGCCCCAGCATTTT. The encoded protein is CASSRGTGVGQPQHF.

The rearrangement uses TRBV18 and TRBJ2-2; D is ambiguous. The CDR3 sequence is 15 residues long. CDR1 and CDR2 from the germline V gene are KGHSH and LQKENI. Trimming left V 2 bases short and J 4 bases short, with 11 bases between. The CDR3 coding sequence is TGTGCCAGCTCACCAGTGTCTCAGCCCACCGGGGAGCTGTTTTTT. Translation gives CASSPVSQPTGELFF. Combining the CDR3 with reference TRBV18 and TRBJ2-2 gives the whole variable domain NAGVMQNPRHLVRRRGQEARLRCSPMKGHSHVYWYRQLPEEGLKFMVYLQKENIIDESGMPKERFSAEFPKEGPSILRIQQVVRGDSAAYFCASSPVSQPTGELFFGEGSRLTVL.

As concerns this clone: The same CDR3 also results from other DNA sequences found in this sample. The chain couples TRBV2 to TRBJ2-6; 10 bases line up with TRBD1. The CDR3 covers 15 residues. J was trimmed by 2 bases and V by 8 bases; bases with no gene match: 3. Germline values: CDR1 SNHLY, CDR2 FYNNEI. CDR3 region: CASRDRGTGANVLTF. In DNA, the CDR3 is TGTGCCAGCCGGGACAGGGGAACTGGGGCCAACGTCCTGACTTTC.

A few counts support this clone. The chain couples TRBV2 to TRBJ1-5, with 9 bases that match TRBD1. J gave up 0 bases and V 6 bases, and 9 bases lay outside the gene matches. The CDR3 is 17 amino acids. The germline V gene has CDR1 SNHLY and CDR2 FYNNEI. The CDR3 here is CASRRTGVGYSNQPQHF. CDR3 nucleotide sequence: TGTGCCAGCAGAAGGACAGGGGTGGGGTATAGCAATCAGCCCCAGCATTTT.

The table lists this clone with a count of one. This chain uses TRBV27 with TRBJ1-3; D unresolved. The CDR3 contains 15 residues. V gave up 6 bases and J gave up 0 bases, with 12 bases separating them. CDR1 and CDR2 (germline): MNHEY, SMNVEV (reference sequence). The CDR3 reads CASRSGGVSGNTIYF. The CDR3 nucleotides read TGTGCCAGCAGGTCGGGTGGGGTCTCTGGAAACACCATATATTTT.

V and J are TRBV19 and TRBJ1-1; D gene unclear. Per the germline V gene, CDR1 is LNHDA and CDR2 is SQIVND (reference sequence). The CDR3 sequence is 12 residues long. Between the trimmed V and J ends, which lost 3 bases and 10 bases, there was a span of 12 bases. CDR3 sequence reads: CASSIGGRGAFF. The CDR3 DNA follows: TGTGCCAGTAGTATTGGAGGGAGAGGAGCTTTCTTT.

The gene calls are TRBV11-1 and TRBJ1-3, with D unresolved. This CDR3 contains 13 residues. The germline gives CDR1 SGHAT, CDR2 FQDESV (reference sequence). V lost 3 bases and J 0 bases, leaving 3 bases between the germline ends. This chain's CDR3 is CASSFYSGNTIYF. In nucleotides, the CDR3 is TGTGCCAGCAGCTTTTACTCTGGAAACACCATATATTTT.

V and J are TRBV6-1 and TRBJ1-5, with TRBD1 identical over 9 bases. Germline CDR1 is MNHNS and CDR2 is SASEGT. V dropped 6 bases and J dropped 4; count of bases not matched to a gene: 7. This CDR3 region has 15 residues. The CDR3 nucleotides are TGTGCCAGCAGGGTGGACAGGGGCCTTAATCAGCCCCAGCATTTT. The encoded protein is CASRVDRGLNQPQHF.

This clone was seen only a few times. The chain employs TRBV30 and TRBJ2-7; D is uncertain. In germline, CDR1 is GTSNPN, CDR2 SVGIG (reference sequence). CDR3 length: 13 residues. V was shortened by 3 bases and J by 6 bases, with 15 bases between the two germline ends. CDR3 bases: TGTGCCTGGAGCCGAGAAGGACGGCTCGAGCAGTACTTC. Amino acids: CAWSREGRLEQYF.

The V and J genes are TRBV4-2 and TRBJ2-7, with a weak D call TRBD2 (6 bases). Per the germline V gene, CDR1 is LGHNA and CDR2 is YNFKEQ. The CDR3 runs to 14 residues. V lost 6 bases and J 0 bases, leaving 12 bases between the germline ends. The CDR3 protein is CASRKVGSSYEQYF. The CDR3 DNA sequence: TGTGCCAGCAGAAAGGTCGGGAGCTCCTACGAGCAGTACTTC.

V gene TRBV7-7 combines with J gene TRBJ1-1, with 8 positions matching TRBD1. Germline CDR1 is SSHAT and CDR2 is FNYEAQ (reference sequence). The J segment lost 3 bases and the V segment lost 7 bases, leaving 28 bases of the junction unmatched. The CDR3 runs 21 residues. CDR3 sequence reads: CASKRGERVRGQRIWDTEAFF. The CDR3 bases are TGTGCCAGCAAGCGGGGGGAGAGAGTCAGGGGGCAGAGAATATGGGACACTGAAGCTTTCTTT. Based on the CDR3 plus reference TRBV7-7 and TRBJ1-1, the full variable domain is GAGVSQSPRYKVTKRGQDVTLRCDPISSHATLYWYQQALGQGPEFLTYFNYEAQPDKSGLPSDRFSAERPEGSISTLTIQRTEQRDSAMYRCASKRGERVRGQRIWDTEAFFGQGTRLTVV.

This clone has a single count. This chain connects TRBV5-1 to TRBJ2-5, with 8 bases identical to TRBD1. TRBJ2-7 explains the end of the DNA better; the J call may be wrong. In germline, CDR1 is SGHRS, CDR2 YFSETQ. The CDR3 loop spans 19 amino acids. The CDR3 loop is CASSRAYLPGQGIHYEQYF. In DNA form, the CDR3 reads TGCGCCAGCAGCCGCGCTTACCTCCCTGGACAGGGTATACACTACGAGCAGTACTTC.

CDR3 in DNA: TGTGCCAGCAGTTTAGCGGGGGGGTTGGACAATGAGCAGTTCTTC. This gives the protein CASSLAGGLDNEQFF. V is TRBV28 and J is TRBJ2-1; 9 nucleotides line up with TRBD2. CDR1 is MDHEN, CDR2 SYDVKM, per germline. Unmatched junction bases numbered 4, after V lost 2 bases and J lost 5 bases. This CDR3 is built from 15 residues.

V is TRBV4-1 and J is TRBJ2-3, with TRBD2 matching over 15 bases. With V trimmed by 0 bases and J by 0 bases, 7 bases remained unmatched. CDR1 and CDR2 (germline): MGHRA, YSYEKL. The length of the CDR3 is 20 residues. The DNA of the CDR3 is TGCGCCAGCAGCCAAGAGGGACTAGCGGGGGGACCCCCAAGCACAGATACGCAGTATTTT. Its translation: CASSQEGLAGGPPSTDTQYF.

The V gene is TRBV19, the J gene TRBJ2-3; 8 positions agree with TRBD1. V lost 2 bases to trimming and J lost 3 bases; unmatched junction nucleotides: 7. Germline lookup yields CDR1 LNHDA and CDR2 SQIVND (reference sequence). The CDR3 covers 16 residues. The CDR3 bases are TGTGCCAGTAGTATAACCCGAGGACAGGGTACAGATACGCAGTATTTT. Translation: CASSITRGQGTDTQYF.

This clone was seen just once. The CDR3 end shows no conserved phenylalanine or tryptophan, and so a read error is likely. V is TRBV11-2 and J is TRBJ1-2, with D tentatively TRBD1 (6 bases). There are 14 residues in the CDR3. From germline, CDR1 is SGHAT and CDR2 FQNNGV. Trimming pared 7 bases from V and 5 bases from J, leaving 17 bases between. The CDR3 bases are TGTGCCAGCACCCGCAGGGGTTTCCCTTATGGCTACACCCTC. It yields the protein CASTRRGFPYGYTL.

This chain uses TRBV14 with TRBJ1-3, with TRBD1 matching over 8 bases. The V gene end was trimmed by 3 bases and the J gene end by 4 bases; junction bases not matched to a gene: 8. Germline loops: CDR1 SGHDN, CDR2 FVKESK. The CDR3 runs to 16 residues. The CDR3 spells CASSQRQGRVGNTIYF. The CDR3 DNA sequence: TGTGCCAGCAGCCAGCGACAGGGGCGTGTCGGAAACACCATATATTTT.